This TCR beta chain stems from a study of blood T cell repertoires in COVID-19. At the level of the study: There were acute and convalescent COVID-19 samples, and they came from the United States, Italy and Spain. PBMCs, B-cell-depleted T cells, or T cells provided the cDNA or gDNA that made up the material.

J lost 1 base, V lost 1 base, and 9 bases had no gene match. Germline values: CDR1 SGHRS, CDR2 YFSETQ. This CDR3 has 17 residues. In the authors' methods: Quantification of nucleated cells was approximated via reference gene primer amplification. The repertoire was sequenced with immunoSEQ multiplex PCR; TCRdb's copy has only in-frame clones and lacks some. The V and J calls and clone size were taken over from that table, and D and trimming were inferred from the DNA. Of about 170,000 clones listed, under 80% are singletons. J is TRBJ2-7 and V is TRBV5-1; TRBD1 matches 9 bases. The receptor comes from a man aged 65-85 years with acute or convalescent COVID-19. Sequencing was done on a sample of peripheral blood. The CDR3 DNA reads as TGCGCCAGCAGCTTGTGGTCCGGGACAGGGCGATCCTACGAGCAGTACTTC. Translating gives CASSLWSGTGRSYEQYF.